This entry lists 21 T cell receptor beta chains sequenced from one sample in a study of blood T cells in healthy people across ages. Primed by a sample-barcoded 5' primer and a J-beta primer mix, a second PCR proceeded for 7 to 11 cycles. From the 5' RACE reads, TCRdb called clonotypes with MiXCR, one entry per CDR3 protein. Of about 780,000 distinct CDR3 sequences listed, approximately 67% are singletons. Material for sequencing was blood. The receptor set was obtained from a man aged 25-40 years in good health.

This clonotype was counted at least ten times. The V call is TRBV12-3 or TRBV12-4, the J call TRBJ1-5, with D perhaps TRBD1 (6 bases). This CDR3 comprises 17 residues. V lost 4 bases, J lost 4 bases, and 20 bases lay in between. Here the CDR3 reads CASSSRRQQGWNQPQHF. In DNA, the CDR3 is TGTGCCAGCAGTTCCCGACGGCAACAGGGCTGGAATCAGCCCCAGCATTTT.

The chain uses TRBV20-1 and TRBJ1-2; possibly TRBD1 for D (5 bases). V was pared by 0 bases and J by 2 bases, with 7 bases between. The CDR3 totals 13 residues. Per the germline V gene, CDR1 is DFQATT and CDR2 is SNEGSKA (reference sequence). CDR3 loop: CSARDGANYGYTF. The CDR3 DNA reads as TGCAGTGCTAGAGATGGGGCGAACTATGGCTACACCTTC.

The V gene is TRBV7-2, the J gene TRBJ2-3; D possibly matches TRBD1 or TRBD2 (6 bases each). This CDR3 has 16 amino acids. Trimming stripped 5 bases from V and 5 bases from J, with 20 bases between. The germline gives CDR1 SGHTA, CDR2 FQGNSA. CDR3 amino acids: CASSPWRGAGEDTQYF. The CDR3 DNA is TGTGCCAGCAGCCCTTGGAGGGGGGCCGGCGAAGATACGCAGTATTTT. Based on the CDR3 plus reference TRBV7-2 and TRBJ2-3, the full variable domain is GAGVSQSPSNKVTEKGKDVELRCDPISGHTALYWYRQSLGQGLEFLIYFQGNSAPDKSGLPSDRFSAERTGGSVSTLTIQRTQQEDSAVYLCASSPWRGAGEDTQYFGPGTRLTVL.

The V gene is TRBV24-1, the J gene TRBJ1-5; no clear D gene. Per the germline V gene, CDR1 is KGHDR and CDR2 is SFDVKD. V lost 3 bases, J lost 2 bases, and 10 bases lay in between. The CDR3 is made up of 15 amino acids. CDR3 in amino acids: CATSDHEAGNQPQHF. The CDR3 DNA follows: TGTGCCACCAGTGATCACGAGGCAGGCAATCAGCCCCAGCATTTT.

This chain joins TRBV4-2 and TRBJ2-5; D possibly corresponds to TRBD2 (6 bases). Germline CDR1 and CDR2: LGHNA and YNFKEQ. CDR3 length: 15 amino acids. Trimming removed 1 base at V and 4 bases at J, with 13 bases between. Here the CDR3 DNA reads TGTGCCAGCAGCCAAGGACTAGATTCCGGAGAGACCCAGTACTTC. This encodes CASSQGLDSGETQYF.

This clonotype is a singleton in its sample. The V gene is TRBV7-2, the J gene TRBJ2-7; tentative D call: TRBD2 (6 bases). From germline, CDR1 is SGHTA and CDR2 FQGNSA. The CDR3 covers 16 residues. The ends were cut back, 1 base at V and 2 bases at J, with 15 bases in the middle. The CDR3 sequence: CASSLGEANGPYEQYF. The CDR3 DNA follows: TGTGCCAGCAGCTTAGGGGAGGCGAATGGGCCCTACGAGCAGTACTTC.

This clonotype was seen a handful of times. The V gene is TRBV6-6, the J gene TRBJ2-1, with TRBD2 identical over 7 bases. CDR3 length equals 13 residues. Germline V lookup: CDR1 MNHNY, CDR2 SVGAGI (reference sequence). V gave up 5 bases and J gave up 5 bases; unmatched junction bases: 3. CDR3 coding DNA: TGTGCCAGCAGTGACCTAGCGGACAATGAGCAGTTCTTC. Translated, it gives CASSDLADNEQFF.

The V gene is TRBV6-2 or TRBV6-3, the J gene TRBJ2-4; D is perhaps TRBD2 (6 bases). The CDR3 has 14 residues. The germline CDR1 and CDR2 sequences are MNHEY and SVGEGT. V was trimmed by 6 bases and J by 7 bases, leaving 16 bases between them. The CDR3 spells CASSASRAGNIQYF. Here the CDR3 DNA reads TGTGCCAGCAGCGCTTCTAGGGCGGGGAACATTCAGTACTTC.

CDR3 in DNA: TGTGCCAGCAGTCCCGCATACGGCGGGGAGATCTCCTACGAGCAGTACTTC. This translates into CASSPAYGGEISYEQYF. V usage is TRBV12-3 or TRBV12-4 and J usage is TRBJ2-5; TRBD2 is a possible D gene (6 bases). TRBJ2-7 matches the DNA end more closely, so the J call is doubtful. The CDR3 consists of 17 residues.

The chain recombines TRBV7-6 with TRBJ2-7; either TRBD1 or TRBD2 may fit D (6 bases each). The CDR3 extends over 16 amino acids. CDR1 is SGHVS, CDR2 FNYEAQ, per germline. V lost 5 bases and J 1 base, leaving 18 bases between the germline ends. The CDR3 DNA sequence: TGTGCCAGCAGCGGAAGACAGGCGCGGGGTTCCTACGAGCAGTACTTC. Its translation: CASSGRQARGSYEQYF.

The chain is built from TRBV7-8 and TRBJ1-2, with D hard to call. This CDR3 is 13 amino acids long. Trimming removed 5 bases from V and 6 bases from J, with 13 bases in between. Germline loops: CDR1 SGHVS, CDR2 FQNEAQ. CDR3 DNA: TGTGCCAGCAGCGTTAGGACCGGTGATGGCTACACCTTC. Translation: CASSVRTGDGYTF.

The rearrangement uses TRBV4-1 and TRBJ2-7; no clear D. Germline CDR1 is MGHRA and CDR2 is YSYEKL. The CDR3 extends over 14 amino acids. Trimming removed 0 bases at V and 3 bases at J, with 9 bases between. CDR3 sequence reads: CASSQESRFYEQYF. Here the CDR3 DNA reads TGCGCCAGCAGCCAAGAGAGCAGGTTCTACGAGCAGTACTTC.

This clonotype was seen a few times. CDR3 loop: CSARGGQEYTF. Here the CDR3 DNA reads TGCAGTGCGAGGGGGGGACAGGAATACACCTTC. This rearrangement joins TRBV20-1 to TRBJ1-2, with 8 nucleotides matching TRBD1. The CDR3 consists of 11 residues. Trimming at V came to 6 bases and at J to 11 bases, leaving 8 bases not matched to a gene. The germline gives CDR1 DFQATT, CDR2 SNEGSKA (reference sequence).

The genes are TRBV20-1 and TRBJ1-1; no firm D call. Germline V lookup: CDR1 DFQATT, CDR2 SNEGSKA (reference sequence). There are 14 residues in the CDR3. Trimming shortened V by 4 bases and J by 6 bases, and 18 bases separated the two germline ends. The CDR3 nucleotides read TGCAGTGCTACGTCTCCCCGGGGTCAGGCTGAAGCTTTCTTT. Amino acids: CSATSPRGQAEAFF.

The V call is TRBV6-2 or TRBV6-3, the J call TRBJ2-7; 8 bases align to TRBD1. With 5 bases clipped from V and 3 bases from J, the junction kept 6 bases outside the gene matches. Germline CDR1 reads MNHEY; CDR2 reads SVGEGT. The CDR3 totals 14 residues. CDR3 nucleotide sequence: TGTGCCAGCAGTAGACTGACAGGGGACTACGAGCAGTACTTC. This encodes CASSRLTGDYEQYF.

The chain couples TRBV7-9 to TRBJ2-5, with D tentatively TRBD1 (6 bases). V was shortened by 5 bases and J by 5 bases, with 15 bases between the two germline ends. Germline-derived CDR1 and CDR2 are SEHNR and FQNEAQ (reference sequence). This CDR3 has 14 residues. In DNA form, the CDR3 reads TGTGCCAGCAGCCAGGGACACCCGGGCGAGACCCAGTACTTC. This codes for CASSQGHPGETQYF.

This clonotype was detected a few times. V usage is TRBV4-3 and J usage is TRBJ1-5; TRBD1 might be the D (5 bases). The V end was cut by 1 base, the J end by 2 bases, with 9 bases between. There are 15 residues in the CDR3. Germline CDR1 is LGHNA and CDR2 is YSLEER. The CDR3 reads CASSQVGDGNQPQHF. The CDR3 bases are TGCGCCAGCAGCCAAGTGGGGGATGGCAATCAGCCCCAGCATTTT.

The chain uses TRBV7-3 and TRBJ2-3; maybe TRBD1 (5 bases). CDR3 length: 13 amino acids. From germline, CDR1 is SGHTA and CDR2 FQGTGA. V gave up 5 bases and J gave up 5 bases, with 11 bases separating them. The CDR3 protein is CASSVNQGDTQYF. The CDR3 coding sequence is TGTGCCAGCAGCGTAAATCAGGGAGATACGCAGTATTTT.

This clonotype appeared once. At one of its ends the junction is not consistent with the germline gene, which may arise from a read error. The chain is built from TRBV9 and TRBJ2-3; 8 nucleotides agree with TRBD1. The CDR3 runs to 15 residues. In germline, CDR1 is SGDLS, CDR2 YYNGEE. CDR3 sequence: CAGSAGQATTDTQYF. The CDR3 bases are TGTGCCGGCAGCGCGGGACAGGCAACGACAGATACGCAGTATTTT.

This clonotype came up a few times. The V call is TRBV11-1, the J call TRBJ2-1, with 11 bases fitting TRBD2. This CDR3 has 21 amino acids. Losses at the gene ends were 4 bases for V and 0 bases for J; bases not matched to a gene: 17. Germline values: CDR1 SGHAT, CDR2 FQDESV (reference sequence). CDR3 in amino acids: CASSSYEASGGYISSYNEQFF. Written as DNA, the CDR3 is TGTGCCAGCAGCTCCTATGAGGCTAGCGGGGGGTATATAAGCTCCTACAATGAGCAGTTCTTC.

V gene TRBV15 combines with J gene TRBJ2-7; weak D call: TRBD1 (5 bases). The CDR3 length is 16 residues. In germline, CDR1 is LNHNV, CDR2 YYDKDF (reference sequence). The V end was cut by 3 bases, the J end by 3 bases, with 18 bases between. CDR3: CATSRGWGRVNYEQYF. The CDR3 coding sequence is TGTGCCACCAGCAGGGGGTGGGGCAGGGTCAACTACGAGCAGTACTTC.